The subject of this entry is one TCR beta chain. As yet, its antigen is unknown. One to two pinch biopsies were taken from the rectum during colonoscopy. Sequenced by immunoSEQ multiplex PCR; TCRdb stores in-frame clones only, minus some. The sample lists tens of thousands of clones; approximately 71% were seen once. The data were taken from a study of pediatric ulcerative colitis. Overall study results and limits: Compared with controls, ulcerative colitis showed greater blood-rectum clone sharing. A couple of patients had blood samples with substantially reduced template counts. Rectal repertoires separated controls, mild-moderate and acute severe colitis.

CDR3 length: 15 amino acids. V trimming: 0 bases; J trimming: 3 bases; junction bases outside the gene matches: 5. CDR1 LGHNA and CDR2 YNFKEQ come from the germline V gene. The clonotype was recovered from a boy aged 5-17 years with severe ulcerative colitis. Sample: gut tissue. This chain uses TRBV4-2 with TRBJ2-7, with 7 bases matching TRBD1. The CDR3, as DNA: TGTGCCAGCAGCCAAGACGGACAGGAACTCTACGAGCAGTACTTC. This codes for CASSQDGQELYEQYF.